The entry below describes one T cell receptor beta chain. The data were obtained in a study of cytomegalovirus exposure and HLA in healthy donors. The PCR contained 60 Vbeta and 13 Jbeta primers. TCRdb's table, derived via immunoSEQ multiplex PCR, lists solely in-frame clones and lacks some. This table holds 130,000 or so clones, 75% to 90% found once. V was trimmed by 6 bases and J by 9 bases, leaving 21 bases between them. The germline gives CDR1 MNHEY, CDR2 SVGAGI. The CDR3 spans 14 residues. This sequence was found in a woman aged 25 to 39 in good health and CMV-seropositive. The chain uses TRBV6-5 and TRBJ2-7; TRBD1 might be the D (6 bases). The sample was PBMCs. The CDR3 nucleotides are TGTGCCAGCAGCCAGGGGAACGGGTGGCTAGGGCAGTACTTC. It translates to CASSQGNGWLGQYF.